This T cell receptor beta chain stems from a study of shared clonotypes between healthy human individuals. Broader study findings: The study found lower generation probabilities in non-shared clonotypes than in those shared by all four donors.

Each subset's genomic DNA was split evenly across several immunoSEQ plates. Only in-frame clones appear in the TCRdb table, and some are missing; sequencing was by immunoSEQ multiplex PCR. The repertoire includes about 380,000 clones, about 97% of them detected once, and approximately 0.3% sits in the top ten. On this clone: The antigen is unknown.

CDR1 MDHEN and CDR2 SYDVKM come from the germline V gene. The CDR3 totals 15 residues. V was clipped by 6 bases and J by 4 bases; unmatched bases: 12. The gene calls are TRBV28 and TRBJ2-7; 7 bases match TRBD1. This TCR was sampled from a man younger than 40 in good health. Sequenced sample: memory CD8+ T cells sorted from blood. This sample's subset: CD45RO+ cells pooled with CCR7-negative TemRA cells. The CDR3 DNA reads as TGTGCCAGCAGCCCACCAGGGGGAAGAATGTACGAGCAGTACTTC. This encodes CASSPPGGRMYEQYF.